This record covers a single T cell receptor beta chain. In germline, CDR1 is SGDLS, CDR2 YYNGEE. V lost 4 bases to trimming and J lost 1 base, with 8 bases between them. There are 13 residues in the CDR3. The table came from immunoSEQ multiplex PCR; TCRdb's copy has only in-frame clones and leaves some out. The table lists approximately 82,000 clones, 80% to 95% of them singletons. These data originate in a study of technical replicates of blood from several donors. The rearrangement joins TRBV9 to TRBJ2-5; the D gene is possibly TRBD1 (5 bases). Specimen: T cells isolated from PBMCs. This clonotype was sampled from a human donor in good health. Some clones in this sample may be carry-over from other donors' samples. The CDR3 sequence: CASSQDSQETQYF. CDR3 DNA: TGTGCCAGCAGCCAAGACAGCCAAGAGACCCAGTACTTC.